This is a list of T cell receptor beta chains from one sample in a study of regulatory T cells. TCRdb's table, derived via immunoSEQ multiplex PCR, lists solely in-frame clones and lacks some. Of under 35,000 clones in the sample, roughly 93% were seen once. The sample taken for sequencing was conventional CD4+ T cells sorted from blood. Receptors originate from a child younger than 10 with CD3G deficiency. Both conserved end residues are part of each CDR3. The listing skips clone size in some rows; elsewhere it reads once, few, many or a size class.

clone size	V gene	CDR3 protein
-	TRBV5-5	CASSLARGELFF
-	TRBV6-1	CASSMNTEAFF
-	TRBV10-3	CAISVGQGIIYGYTF
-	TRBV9	CASSVGGASTDTQYF
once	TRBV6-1	CASGRRELGKNIQYF
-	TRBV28	CASRNQGGQGQPQHF
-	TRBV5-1	CASSPDVRGTQYF
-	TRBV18	CASQLRYGQGQYF
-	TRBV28	CASRGGGLTSGNTIYF
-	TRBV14	CASSLQGTDTQYF
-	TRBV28	CASSTPASYYEQYF
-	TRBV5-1	CASSVGPREDTQYF
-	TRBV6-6	CASSYSHSTDTQYF
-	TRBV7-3	CASSLGGAGAYGYTF
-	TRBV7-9	CASSLASLNEQFF
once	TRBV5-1	CASSFLAGEDNEQFF
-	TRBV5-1	CASSLDGNEQFF
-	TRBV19	CASSITGRGWAGELFF
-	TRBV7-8	CASSSDRASGYNEQFF
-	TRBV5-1	CASSETVDTEAFF
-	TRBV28	CASSLPYTEAFF
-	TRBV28	CASSSPSLSYEQYF
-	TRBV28	CASSLRVRSSGANVLTF
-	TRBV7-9	CASSPGQWKEKLFF
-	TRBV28	CASSLRSGSYSYEQYF
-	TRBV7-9	CASTISGSKNEQFF
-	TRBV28	CASSNGGTGRYEQYF
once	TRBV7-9	CASSPYDNEQFF
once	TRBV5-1	CASSSTGTPLNEQFF
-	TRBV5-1	CASSSGLAGVADTQYF
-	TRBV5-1	CASSRTSTIENEQFF
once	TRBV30	CASWDRGSHEQYF
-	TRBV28	CASSPQGALWNTEAFF
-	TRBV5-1	CASSAGLAGRQNIQYF
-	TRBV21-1	CASSKGENGRGDEQFF
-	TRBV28	CASSLRETTDTQYF
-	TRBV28	CASSTPTGGRDEQFF
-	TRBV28	CASRPMGGANYGYTF
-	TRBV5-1	CASSRAATRTSKNTEAFF
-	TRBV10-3	CATSGRGSDTQYF
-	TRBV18	CASSTGSGADTQYF
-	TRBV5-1	CASSLAGYWQETQYF
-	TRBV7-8	CASSSFRSTDTQYF
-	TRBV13	CASRISGTDTQYF
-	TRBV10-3	CAISESRVSAGYTF
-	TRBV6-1	CASSGGGTNTEAFF
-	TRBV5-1	CASSPGTLGIEQFF
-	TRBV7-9	CASSIGTEQETQYF
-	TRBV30	CAWDQGRPSTQYF
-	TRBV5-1	CASSLGYGTEAFF
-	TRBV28	CASSRTGGNEKLFF
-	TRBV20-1	CSAAGFEKLFF
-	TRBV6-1	CASSEDSLERYYEQYF
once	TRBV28	CASSRAYTQYF
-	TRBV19	CASSSGTGWSDTQYF